Listed below are T cell receptor beta chains from one sample, sequenced in a study of regulatory T cells in long-lasting Graves disease. MiXCR, applied by TCRdb to the multiplex PCR reads, yields one record per CDR3 protein. In the table there are a few hundred thousand distinct CDR3 sequences, less than 30% of which are singletons. This material consisted of peripheral blood mononuclear cells (PBMCs), taken when the disease was refractory, from a patient treated with antithyroid drugs. Source of these receptors: a woman in her forties with Graves disease. Both conserved end residues are part of each CDR3. D genes are given only for firm matches. Size values are once, few and many counts, or a class for expanded clones, and some rows have none.

J gene: TRBJ1-3
V gene: TRBV20-1
clone size: .
D gene: .
CDR3 DNA: TGCAGTGCTAGAGCCGGGACCAAGGCTGGAAACACCATATATTTT
CDR3 protein: CSARAGTKAGNTIYF

J gene: TRBJ2-7
V gene: TRBV5-6
clone size: many
D gene: .
CDR3 DNA: TGTGCCAGCAGCTGGCAGGGGAAAAACGAGCAGTACTTC
CDR3 protein: CASSWQGKNEQYF

J gene: TRBJ2-7
V gene: TRBV6-1
clone size: many
D gene: TRBD2
CDR3 DNA: TGTGCCAGCACCGGCGGGGGGTACGAGCAGTACTTC
CDR3 protein: CASTGGGYEQYF

J gene: TRBJ1-1
V gene: TRBV28
clone size: .
D gene: TRBD1
CDR3 DNA: TGTGCCAGCAGTTTACAAGTGGGGGGGAGGGGCAGGGGGCTGGGATCGGGTAGGACTGAAGCTTTCTTT
CDR3 protein: CASSLQVGGRGRGLGSGRTEAFF

J gene: TRBJ1-2
V gene: TRBV28
clone size: .
D gene: TRBD1
CDR3 DNA: TGTGCCAGCAGTTTGTACCGGGACAGGGGGTGGAACTATGGCTACACCTTC
CDR3 protein: CASSLYRDRGWNYGYTF

J gene: TRBJ2-1
V gene: TRBV28
clone size: .
D gene: TRBD2
CDR3 DNA: TGTGCCAGCAGTTTAATCATCTCCCCGGGAGGGAGGGGTCGGAAGCAGTTCTTC
CDR3 protein: CASSLIISPGGRGRKQFF

J gene: TRBJ1-1
V gene: TRBV5-1
clone size: .
D gene: .
CDR3 DNA: TGCGCCAGCCACCTCGATCTCAGGGTGAGAACTGAAGCTTTCTTT
CDR3 protein: CASHLDLRVRTEAFF

J gene: TRBJ2-5
V gene: TRBV4-1
clone size: few
D gene: .
CDR3 DNA: TGCGCCAGCAGCCTAGCGGAGCGGCAAGAGACCCAGTACTTC
CDR3 protein: CASSLAERQETQYF

J gene: TRBJ1-2
V gene: TRBV13
clone size: many
D gene: .
CDR3 DNA: TGTGCCAGCAGCCTCACCGGGACGGTGAACTATGGCTACACCTTC
CDR3 protein: CASSLTGTVNYGYTF

J gene: TRBJ2-7
V gene: TRBV6-1
clone size: many
D gene: .
CDR3 DNA: TGTGCCAGCAGGACGTACGGGGGCTACGAGCAGTACTTC
CDR3 protein: CASRTYGGYEQYF

J gene: TRBJ2-3
V gene: TRBV6-1
clone size: .
D gene: TRBD2
CDR3 DNA: TGTGCCAGCAGTCTGGGACTAGCCAGCCAAAAAACAGATACGCAGTATTTT
CDR3 protein: CASSLGLASQKTDTQYF

J gene: TRBJ2-5
V gene: TRBV28
clone size: many
D gene: .
CDR3 DNA: TGTGCCAGCAGTTTCAGGCATCCAGAGACCCAGTACTTC
CDR3 protein: CASSFRHPETQYF

J gene: TRBJ1-5
V gene: TRBV6-5
clone size: many
D gene: .
CDR3 DNA: TGTGCCAGCAGTTCCCGGACCTCATTCCCTGATCAGCCCCAGCATTTT
CDR3 protein: CASSSRTSFPDQPQHF

J gene: TRBJ2-7
V gene: TRBV12-3/TRBV12-4
clone size: .
D gene: .
CDR3 DNA: TGTGCCAGCAGTCTCCAGCGTTCCTACGAGCAGTACTTC
CDR3 protein: CASSLQRSYEQYF

J gene: TRBJ1-6
V gene: TRBV30
clone size: .
D gene: .
CDR3 DNA: TGTGCCTGGAGTATAGGGAGGTCCTATAATCCACCCCTCCACTTT
CDR3 protein: CAWSIGRSYNPPLHF

J gene: TRBJ2-7
V gene: TRBV5-5
clone size: few
D gene: .
CDR3 DNA: TGTGCCAGCAGCCACACGGTTCCGGGGATCGCCTACGAGCAGTACTTC
CDR3 protein: CASSHTVPGIAYEQYF

J gene: TRBJ2-7
V gene: TRBV29-1
clone size: many
D gene: .
CDR3 DNA: TGCAGCGTTGAACTGGGCGGGGGCACCTACGAGCAGTACTTC
CDR3 protein: CSVELGGGTYEQYF

J gene: TRBJ1-1
V gene: TRBV5-5
clone size: few
D gene: .
CDR3 DNA: TGTGCCAGCAGCTTGGATCTTAGGGGGGGTAACACTGAAGCTTTCTTT
CDR3 protein: CASSLDLRGGNTEAFF

J gene: TRBJ2-7
V gene: TRBV10-3
clone size: .
D gene: .
CDR3 DNA: TGTGCCATCGGTGAGGGACGGTTGGGCGAGCAGTACTTC
CDR3 protein: CAIGEGRLGEQYF

J gene: TRBJ2-7
V gene: TRBV6-2/TRBV6-3
clone size: many
D gene: TRBD2
CDR3 DNA: TGTGCCAGCAGTTTTCTATACAGCGGGACTGACGAGCAGTACTTC
CDR3 protein: CASSFLYSGTDEQYF

J gene: TRBJ2-2
V gene: TRBV19
clone size: .
D gene: .
CDR3 DNA: TGTGCCAGTATTAAGGGAGCAGGGCTCAACACCGGGGAGCTGTTTTTT
CDR3 protein: CASIKGAGLNTGELFF

J gene: TRBJ2-7
V gene: TRBV5-1
clone size: many
D gene: TRBD1
CDR3 DNA: TGCGCCAGCGGACAGGGGGCACAGGAGCAGTACTTC
CDR3 protein: CASGQGAQEQYF

J gene: TRBJ1-2
V gene: TRBV5-5
clone size: few
D gene: .
CDR3 DNA: TGTGCCAGCAGACAGGACGGACGCTTGGATATCTATGGCTACACCTTC
CDR3 protein: CASRQDGRLDIYGYTF

J gene: TRBJ2-7
V gene: TRBV7-9
clone size: few
D gene: .
CDR3 DNA: TGTGCCAGCAGCTGGAGTACTGGGAGCGACGAGCAGTACTTC
CDR3 protein: CASSWSTGSDEQYF

J gene: TRBJ1-1
V gene: TRBV7-2
clone size: .
D gene: .
CDR3 DNA: TGTGCCAGCAGCCCCCGGGGGGGCGTGGACACTGAAGCTTTCTTT
CDR3 protein: CASSPRGGVDTEAFF

J gene: TRBJ2-2
V gene: TRBV5-1
clone size: .
D gene: .
CDR3 DNA: TGCGCCAGCAGCCGATCCCCGCCCGGGACTCGAAACACCGGGGAGCTGTTTTTT
CDR3 protein: CASSRSPPGTRNTGELFF

J gene: TRBJ2-4
V gene: TRBV19
clone size: .
D gene: TRBD2
CDR3 DNA: TGTGCCAGTAGTTCTAGCGGGAGCAACATTCAGTACTTC
CDR3 protein: CASSSSGSNIQYF

J gene: TRBJ2-5
V gene: TRBV11-2
clone size: .
D gene: .
CDR3 DNA: TGTGCCAGCAGCCAAGGGGGGGTGAGGACCCAGTACTTC
CDR3 protein: CASSQGGVRTQYF

J gene: TRBJ2-7
V gene: TRBV20-1
clone size: .
D gene: TRBD1
CDR3 DNA: TGCAGTGCTGGTAGACAGGGAGCATACGAGCAGTACTTC
CDR3 protein: CSAGRQGAYEQYF

J gene: TRBJ2-2
V gene: TRBV20-1
clone size: once
D gene: TRBD1
CDR3 DNA: TGCAGTGCTAGACGCACAGGGGTGCCCGGGGAGCTGTTTTTT
CDR3 protein: CSARRTGVPGELFF

J gene: TRBJ2-7
V gene: TRBV10-2
clone size: few
D gene: TRBD2
CDR3 DNA: TGCGCCAGCGGGGGGACTAGCGTCGAGCAGTACTTC
CDR3 protein: CASGGTSVEQYF

J gene: TRBJ2-2
V gene: TRBV19
clone size: .
D gene: TRBD1
CDR3 DNA: TGTGCCAGTAGTGCACGGGACAGAGACACCGGGGAGCTGTTTTTT
CDR3 protein: CASSARDRDTGELFF

J gene: TRBJ1-2
V gene: TRBV28
clone size: .
D gene: .
CDR3 DNA: TGTGCCAGCAGCCGCAACAGGGACTATGGCTACACCTTC
CDR3 protein: CASSRNRDYGYTF

J gene: TRBJ2-2
V gene: TRBV5-1
clone size: .
D gene: TRBD2
CDR3 DNA: TGCGCCAGCAGCTTACAAGCGGGAGACGGGGAGCTGTTTTTT
CDR3 protein: CASSLQAGDGELFF

J gene: TRBJ2-7
V gene: TRBV19
clone size: .
D gene: .
CDR3 DNA: TGTGCCAGTAGTAAGAATTCCTGGGGCGAGCAGTACTTC
CDR3 protein: CASSKNSWGEQYF

J gene: TRBJ2-2
V gene: TRBV28
clone size: many
D gene: TRBD1
CDR3 DNA: TGTGCCAGCAGTTCCCGGGACAGGGCCCCATGGGGGGACACCGGGGAGCTGTTTTTT
CDR3 protein: CASSSRDRAPWGDTGELFF

J gene: TRBJ2-2
V gene: TRBV7-9
clone size: .
D gene: .
CDR3 DNA: TGTGCCAGCAGCCCCCGTGGGTCTTACACCGGGGAGCTGTTTTTT
CDR3 protein: CASSPRGSYTGELFF

J gene: TRBJ2-2
V gene: TRBV20-1
clone size: many
D gene: TRBD1
CDR3 DNA: TGCAGTGCTACAAACAGGGGTAAATCGAACACCGGGGAGCTGTTTTTT
CDR3 protein: CSATNRGKSNTGELFF

J gene: TRBJ2-5
V gene: TRBV3-1
clone size: few
D gene: .
CDR3 DNA: TGTGCCAGCAGCCAGAGGGGGTACCAAGAGACCCAGTACTTC
CDR3 protein: CASSQRGYQETQYF

J gene: TRBJ2-3
V gene: TRBV7-8
clone size: once
D gene: .
CDR3 DNA: TGTGCCAGCAGCTTAGTTCTCGGGAGATTTTCAGATACGCAGTATTTT
CDR3 protein: CASSLVLGRFSDTQYF

J gene: TRBJ2-4
V gene: TRBV20-1
clone size: many
D gene: .
CDR3 DNA: TGCAGTGCTAGAGACTATCTAACGGGACCCTTTGAAGACATTCAGTACTTC
CDR3 protein: CSARDYLTGPFEDIQYF

J gene: TRBJ2-5
V gene: TRBV6-1
clone size: many
D gene: .
CDR3 DNA: TGTGCCAGCAGTGAACCTGTCGACATAACCCAGTACTTC
CDR3 protein: CASSEPVDITQYF

J gene: TRBJ2-2
V gene: TRBV29-1
clone size: few
D gene: .
CDR3 DNA: TGCAGCGTTGAAAAGCGGATCACCGGGGAGCTGTTTTTT
CDR3 protein: CSVEKRITGELFF